The clone carrying this T cell receptor beta chain appeared a single time. Trimming at V came to 2 bases and at J to 2 bases, leaving 5 bases not matched to a gene. The CDR3 is 15 amino acids. In germline, CDR1 is MDHEN, CDR2 SYDVKM. This sample was taken from a study of shared clonotypes between healthy human individuals. As for the study in general: Each donor's CD8 memory used one plate, CD8 naive two, each CD4 subset three.

CD45RO negativity and positive selection for CCR7 defined naive CD8 cells, a population that excluded terminally differentiated effector memory CD45RA+ cells. Study donors comprised healthy, HIV-negative adults devoid of recent acute infection or vaccination. Each replicate PCR on the sorted subsets used about 0.2 ug DNA (around 30,000 T cell genomes). Per the original methods: From ImmunoSEQ came sequences covering only the junction and carrying no quality scores, so filtering differed. Some clones are missing from TCRdb's copy, which holds only in-frame ones; the method was immunoSEQ multiplex PCR. That table gives V, J and clone size, and the DNA gave D and trimming. Of over 750,000 clones in the sample, 95% to 97% were seen once.

The V gene is TRBV28, the J gene TRBJ2-7; TRBD1 matches 8 bases. The receptor was isolated from a young man in good health. Specimen: naive CD8+ T cells sorted from blood. CDR3 nucleotide sequence: TGTGCCAGCAGTTTAGGCAGGGGGCTACCCTACGAGCAGTACTTC. Translation gives CASSLGRGLPYEQYF.